The present T cell receptor (beta chain) was sequenced within a study of T cell changes during pregnancy in multiple sclerosis. TCRdb keeps only in-frame clones here, not all; method: immunoSEQ multiplex PCR. Of some 56,000 clones in the sample, roughly 90% were seen once. The source of this sequence is a female donor in good health, enrolled as a control in a pregnancy study. The sequencing here drew on peripheral blood, taken in the third trimester of pregnancy.

The CDR3 is CASSLEGTVGGYEQYF. CDR3 in DNA: TGTGCCAGCAGCTTAGAGGGGACAGTTGGAGGCTACGAGCAGTACTTC. J is TRBJ2-7 and V is TRBV11-2; the match to TRBD1 covers 7 bases. This CDR3 has 16 residues. With V trimmed by 0 bases and J by 3 bases, 8 bases remained unmatched. CDR1 is SGHAT, CDR2 FQNNGV, per germline.